Described below is a single TCR beta chain sequence and its context. The data belong to a study of blood T cell repertoires in COVID-19. For the study at large: Samples representing acute and convalescent COVID-19 were sourced from the United States, Italy and Spain. PBMCs, B-cell-depleted T cells, or T cells were the source of the cDNA or gDNA that made up the material.

In the study's own analysis: Reference gene primer amplification yielded estimated nucleated cell counts. Clones were read by immunoSEQ multiplex PCR, and TCRdb kept only the in-frame ones, dropping some. For V, J and clone size, that table is used; D and trimming come from the DNA. The sample includes about 33,000 clones, roughly 90% of them seen just once. Sample: peripheral blood. The sequence was obtained from a human donor in a cohort sampled during active COVID-19.

The CDR3 DNA follows: TGTGCCAGCTGGGACAGGACCTACGAGCAGTACTTC. It translates to CASWDRTYEQYF. The chain joins TRBV28 to TRBJ2-7; TRBD1 matches at 8 bases. In germline, CDR1 is MDHEN, CDR2 SYDVKM. With V trimmed by 8 bases and J by 2 bases, 2 bases remained unmatched. CDR3 size: 12 residues.